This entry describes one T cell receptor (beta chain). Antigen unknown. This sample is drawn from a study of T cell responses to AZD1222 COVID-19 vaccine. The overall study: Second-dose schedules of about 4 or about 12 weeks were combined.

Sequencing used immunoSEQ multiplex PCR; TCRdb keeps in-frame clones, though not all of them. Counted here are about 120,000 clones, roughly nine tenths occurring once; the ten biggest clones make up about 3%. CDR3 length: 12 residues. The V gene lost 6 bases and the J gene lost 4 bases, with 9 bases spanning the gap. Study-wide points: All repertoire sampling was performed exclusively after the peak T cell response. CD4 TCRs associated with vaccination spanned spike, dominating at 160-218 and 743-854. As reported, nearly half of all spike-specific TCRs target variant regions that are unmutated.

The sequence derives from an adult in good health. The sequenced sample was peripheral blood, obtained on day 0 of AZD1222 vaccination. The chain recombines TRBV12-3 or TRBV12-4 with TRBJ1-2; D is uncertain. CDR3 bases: TGTGCCAGCAGCCCGTTGGGCTATGGCTACACCTTC. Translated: CASSPLGYGYTF.